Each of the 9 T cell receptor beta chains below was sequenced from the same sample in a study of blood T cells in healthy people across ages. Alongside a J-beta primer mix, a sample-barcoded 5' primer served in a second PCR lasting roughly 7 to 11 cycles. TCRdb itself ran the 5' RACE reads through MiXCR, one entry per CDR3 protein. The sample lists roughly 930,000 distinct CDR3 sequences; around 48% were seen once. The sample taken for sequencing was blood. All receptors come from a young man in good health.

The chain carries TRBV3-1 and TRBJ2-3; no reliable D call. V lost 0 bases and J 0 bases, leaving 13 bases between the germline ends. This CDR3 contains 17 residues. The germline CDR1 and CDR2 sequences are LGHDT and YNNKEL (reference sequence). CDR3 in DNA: TGTGCCAGCAGCCAAGACGGTAGCATCCACAGCACAGATACGCAGTATTTT. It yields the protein CASSQDGSIHSTDTQYF.

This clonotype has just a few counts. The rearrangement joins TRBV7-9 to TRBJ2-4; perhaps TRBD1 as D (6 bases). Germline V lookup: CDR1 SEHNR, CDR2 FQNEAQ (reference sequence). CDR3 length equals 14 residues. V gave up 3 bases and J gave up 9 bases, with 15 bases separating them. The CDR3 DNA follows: TGTGCCAGCAGCTTTGAAGGGACAATGAGCATTCAGTACTTC. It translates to CASSFEGTMSIQYF. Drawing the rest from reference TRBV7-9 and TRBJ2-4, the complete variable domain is DTGVSQNPRHKITKRGQNVTFRCDPISEHNRLYWYRQTLGQGPEFLTYFQNEAQLEKSRLLSDRFSAERPKGSFSTLEIQRTEQGDSAMYLCASSFEGTMSIQYFGAGTRLSVL.

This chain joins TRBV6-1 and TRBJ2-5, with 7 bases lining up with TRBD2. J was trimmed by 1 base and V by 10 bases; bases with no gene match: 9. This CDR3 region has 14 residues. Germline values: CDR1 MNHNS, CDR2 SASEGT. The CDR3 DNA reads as TGTGCCATCCGGGACTACGATCTCCAAGAGACCCAGTACTTC. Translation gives CAIRDYDLQETQYF.

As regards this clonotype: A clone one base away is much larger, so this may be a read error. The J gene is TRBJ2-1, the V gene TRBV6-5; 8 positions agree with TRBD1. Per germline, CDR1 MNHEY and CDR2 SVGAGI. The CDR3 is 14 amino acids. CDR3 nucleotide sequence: TGTACCAGCAGTTTACAGGACAGGGTCGATGAGCAGTTCTTC. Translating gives CTSSLQDRVDEQFF.

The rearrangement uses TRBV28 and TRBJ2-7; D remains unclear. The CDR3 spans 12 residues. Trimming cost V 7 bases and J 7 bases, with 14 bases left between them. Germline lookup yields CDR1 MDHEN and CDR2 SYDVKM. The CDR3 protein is CASTSRSGEQYF. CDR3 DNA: TGTGCCAGCACCTCTCGGTCTGGGGAGCAGTACTTC. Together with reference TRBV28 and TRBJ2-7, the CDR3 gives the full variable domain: DVKVTQSSRYLVKRTGEKVFLECVQDMDHENMFWYRQDPGLGLRLIYFSYDVKMKEKGDIPEGYSVSREKKERFSLILESASTNQTSMYLCASTSRSGEQYFGPGTRLTVT.

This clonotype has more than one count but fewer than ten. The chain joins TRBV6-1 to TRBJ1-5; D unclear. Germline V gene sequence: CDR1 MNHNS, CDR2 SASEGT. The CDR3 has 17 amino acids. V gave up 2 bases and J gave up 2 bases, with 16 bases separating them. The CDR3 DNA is TGTGCCAGCAGTGAATTTAGCGCCGAAGGAGGCAATCAGCCCCAGCATTTT. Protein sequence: CASSEFSAEGGNQPQHF.

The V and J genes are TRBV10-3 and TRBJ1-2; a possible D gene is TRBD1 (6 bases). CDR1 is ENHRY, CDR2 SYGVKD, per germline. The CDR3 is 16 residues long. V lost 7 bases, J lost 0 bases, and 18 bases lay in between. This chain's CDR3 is CAITEPPGHTNYGYTF. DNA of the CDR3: TGTGCCATCACTGAACCCCCGGGACATACTAACTATGGCTACACCTTC.

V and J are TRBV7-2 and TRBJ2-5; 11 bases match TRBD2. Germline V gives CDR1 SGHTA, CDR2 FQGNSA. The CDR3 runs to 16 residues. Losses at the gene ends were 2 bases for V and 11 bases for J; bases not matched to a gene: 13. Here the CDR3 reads CASSLNLAGGPEEQYF. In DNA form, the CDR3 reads TGTGCCAGCAGCTTAAACCTAGCGGGGGGTCCCGAAGAGCAGTACTTC.

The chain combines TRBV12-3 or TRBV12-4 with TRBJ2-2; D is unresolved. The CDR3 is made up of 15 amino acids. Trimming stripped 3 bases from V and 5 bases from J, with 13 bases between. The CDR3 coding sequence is TGTGCCAGCAGTTTGACCCCAGGTCGAACCGGGGAGCTGTTTTTT. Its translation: CASSLTPGRTGELFF.